Listed here are 7 T cell receptor beta chains from one sample, sequenced in a study of monozygotic twins with inflammatory bowel disease. Each CDR3 protein gets one entry in TCRdb, which reprocessed the 5' RACE reads and gives no DNA. The sample totals some 450,000 distinct CDR3 sequences. The sample taken for sequencing was blood. The receptors were gathered from a human donor with ulcerative colitis or Crohn's disease, or a healthy co-twin of an affected twin (not recorded which).

The chain links TRBV19 to TRBJ2-4; the TRBD1 assignment by TCRdb is unverifiable without DNA. Germline V gene lookup returns CDR1 LNHDA and CDR2 SQIVND (reference sequence). The CDR3 consists of 15 residues. CDR3 sequence: CATTGTSLAKNIQYF.

This chain joins TRBV2 and TRBJ2-2; TCRdb's D call of TRBD2 is untestable without DNA. The CDR3 totals 15 residues. The germline CDR1 and CDR2 sequences are SNHLY and FYNNEI. The CDR3 is CASSPSGSFNGELFF. Variable domain in full (rest from reference TRBV2 and TRBJ2-2): EPEVTQTPSHQVTQMGQEVILRCVPISNHLYFYWYRQILGQKVEFLVSFYNNEISEKSEIFDDQFSVERPDGSNFTLKIRSTKLEDSAMYFCASSPSGSFNGELFFGEGSRLTVL.

The genes are TRBV27 and TRBJ2-5. The CDR3 is made up of 15 amino acids. Germline lookup yields CDR1 MNHEY and CDR2 SMNVEV (reference sequence). CDR3 sequence: CASSFRAGYQETQYF.

The chain links TRBV10-3 to TRBJ2-5; the D gene TCRdb calls, TRBD1, cannot be checked with no DNA. Germline CDR1 is ENHRY and CDR2 is SYGVKD. This CDR3 comprises 15 residues. CDR3: CAISEPGQGPETQYF.

The V and J genes are TRBV5-4 and TRBJ2-7; without DNA, the TCRdb call of TRBD2 cannot be checked. Germline assignment: CDR1 SGHNT and CDR2 YYREEE (reference sequence). This CDR3 has 15 residues. The CDR3 region is CASSLASGGHYEQYF.

V gene TRBV7-8 combines with J gene TRBJ1-5; checking the TCRdb D call of TRBD1 is not possible without DNA. Germline V gene sequence: CDR1 SGHVS, CDR2 FQNEAQ. This CDR3 is 15 amino acids long. CDR3 sequence: CASSLGLRGRQPQHF.

The chain couples TRBV28 to TRBJ1-2; the D call from TCRdb, TRBD1, cannot be confirmed without DNA. Germline CDR1 and CDR2: MDHEN and SYDVKM. The CDR3 is made up of 16 amino acids. The chain's CDR3 is CASSPSPGTGNYGYTF.